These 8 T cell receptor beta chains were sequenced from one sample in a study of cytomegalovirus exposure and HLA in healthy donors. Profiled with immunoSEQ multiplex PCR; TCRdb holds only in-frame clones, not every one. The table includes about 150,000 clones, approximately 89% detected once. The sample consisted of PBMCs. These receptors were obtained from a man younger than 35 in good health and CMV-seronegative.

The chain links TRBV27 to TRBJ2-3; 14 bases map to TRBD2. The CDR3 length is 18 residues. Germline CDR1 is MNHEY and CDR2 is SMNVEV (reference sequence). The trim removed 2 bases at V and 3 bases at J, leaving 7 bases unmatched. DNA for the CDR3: TGTGCCAGCAGTTTAGGGCCCGGGACTAGCGGGAGTACAGATACGCAGTATTTT. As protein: CASSLGPGTSGSTDTQYF.

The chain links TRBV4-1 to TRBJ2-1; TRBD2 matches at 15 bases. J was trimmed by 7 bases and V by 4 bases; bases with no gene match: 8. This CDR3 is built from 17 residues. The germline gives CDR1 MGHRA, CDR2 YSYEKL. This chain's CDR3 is CASSPRTSGRATNEQFF. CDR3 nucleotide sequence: TGCGCCAGCAGCCCCAGGACTAGCGGGAGGGCAACGAATGAGCAGTTCTTC.

Written as DNA, the CDR3 is TGTGCCAGCAGTGCCCCGGGACTGTACGAGCAGTACTTC. It translates to CASSAPGLYEQYF. The V call is TRBV6-1, the J call TRBJ2-7; TRBD2 is a possible D gene (6 bases). The CDR3 consists of 13 residues. Trimming removed 4 bases at V and 4 bases at J, with 11 bases between. CDR1 and CDR2 (germline): MNHNS, SASEGT.

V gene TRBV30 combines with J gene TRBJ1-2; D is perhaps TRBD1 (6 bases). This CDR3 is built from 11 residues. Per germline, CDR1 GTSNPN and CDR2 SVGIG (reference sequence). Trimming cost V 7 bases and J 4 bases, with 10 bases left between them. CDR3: CASTGTYGYTF. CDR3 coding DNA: TGTGCCTCCACAGGGACCTATGGCTACACCTTC.

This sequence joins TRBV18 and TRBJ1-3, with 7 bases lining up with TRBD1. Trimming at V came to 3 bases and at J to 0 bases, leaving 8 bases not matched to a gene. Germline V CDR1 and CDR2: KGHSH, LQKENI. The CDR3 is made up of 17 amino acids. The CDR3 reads CASSPTLGQSSGNTIYF. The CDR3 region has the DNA TGTGCCAGCTCACCGACCCTGGGACAGAGCTCTGGAAACACCATATATTTT.

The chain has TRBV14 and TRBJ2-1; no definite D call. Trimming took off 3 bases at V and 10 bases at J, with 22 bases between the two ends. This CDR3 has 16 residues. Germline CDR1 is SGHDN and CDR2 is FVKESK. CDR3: CASSQGLAFVKSEQFF. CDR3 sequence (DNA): TGTGCCAGCAGCCAGGGCCTGGCCTTCGTTAAATCCGAGCAGTTCTTC.

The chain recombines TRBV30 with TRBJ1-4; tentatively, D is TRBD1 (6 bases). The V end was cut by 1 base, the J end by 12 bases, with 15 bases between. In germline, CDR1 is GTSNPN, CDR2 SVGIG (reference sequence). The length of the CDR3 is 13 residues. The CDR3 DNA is TGTGCCTGGAGTGGGGGACATTCGGAACAACTGTTTTTT. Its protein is CAWSGGHSEQLFF.

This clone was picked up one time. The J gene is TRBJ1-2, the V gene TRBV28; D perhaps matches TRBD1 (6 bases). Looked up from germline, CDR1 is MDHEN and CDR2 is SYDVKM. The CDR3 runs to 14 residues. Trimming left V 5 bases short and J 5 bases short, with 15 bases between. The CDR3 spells CASSPQGREYGYTF. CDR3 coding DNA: TGTGCCAGCAGTCCCCAGGGGCGAGAATATGGCTACACCTTC.